This TCR beta chain stems from a study of beta chain features in type 1 diabetes. Study results and limitations: HLA influence on TCRB rearrangement stayed unresolved here.

The whole isolated RNA underwent reverse transcription, so sequencing captured expressed TCRB transcripts. Sequenced by immunoSEQ multiplex PCR; TCRdb stores in-frame clones only, minus some. The sample carries 120,000 to 150,000 clones, roughly 10% recorded once. CD4+ naive, central memory, regulatory and stem cell-like memory subsets were isolated by sorting on CD45RO/CCR7/CD25/CD127/CD95/CD27. This clone was seen a handful of times. Its antigen is as yet unknown. The ends lost 4 bases at V and 3 bases at J; junction bases unmatched: 6. The V gene's germline CDR1 is MNHEY and CDR2 SVGAGI. The CDR3 sequence is 15 residues long.

This chain joins TRBV6-5 and TRBJ1-2, with 9 bases aligning to TRBD1. Sequenced sample: naive CD4+ T cells from blood. The source is a man between 18 and 35 years old in good health. CDR3 DNA sequence: TGTGCCAGCAGTTCCCCGGGACAGGGAGACTATGGCTACACCTTC. Protein product: CASSSPGQGDYGYTF.